The T cell receptor beta chain described here comes from a study of blood T cell repertoires in COVID-19. In the source study's methods: Reference gene primer amplification gave estimated nucleated cell counts. Libraries were prepared by immunoSEQ multiplex PCR; TCRdb keeps only in-frame clonotypes and omits some of them. V, J and clone size were drawn from that table, and D and trimming were deduced from the DNA. The sample lists roughly 150,000 clones, almost 85% occurring once. Seattle patients were enrolled while actively infected and followed longitudinally. The clonotype was recovered from a woman over 75 with COVID-19, enrolled during active disease. Sequencing used peripheral blood.

CDR3 in DNA: TGTGCCAGCAGCTTGCGGGACAGAACTAATGAAAAACTGTTTTTT. Its protein is CASSLRDRTNEKLFF. The rearrangement joins TRBV5-6 to TRBJ1-4; TRBD1 agrees at 7 bases. J gave up 1 base and V 1 base, and 1 base lay outside the gene matches. The length of the CDR3 is 15 residues. Germline-derived CDR1 and CDR2 are SGHDT and YYEEEE.